The clone carrying this T cell receptor (beta chain) has a count of ten or more. Its specificity is not known. The TCR beta profiling, which covered VDJ combination and CDR3 sequence, was carried out using genomic DNA as the template. TCRdb called the reads again in MiXCR, with one record for every CDR3 protein. The repertoire includes some 180,000 distinct CDR3 sequences, just over 45% of them detected once, and approximately 2.9% sits in the top ten. The sample is drawn from a study of CD8+CD57+ T cells in acquired aplastic anemia. Whole-study results and caveats: Patients were compared with controls for CD8+ Simpson's diversity, and no significant difference emerged. There were some 30 CD8+ CDR3 sequences that occurred in both patients and controls.

CDR1 is LNHDA and CDR2 is SQIVND in the germline V gene (reference sequence). CDR3 size: 17 residues. J lost 8 bases, V lost 3 bases, and 15 bases had no gene match. The clonotype was recovered from a human donor in good health. The rearrangement uses TRBV19 and TRBJ2-1; 8 bases map to TRBD1. Sequencing was done on a sample of sorted CD4+, CD8+, or CD8+CD57+ T cells (not recorded which) from PBMCs. CDR3 protein: CASSISLGTGIMDEQFF. The CDR3 coding sequence is TGTGCCAGTAGTATCTCTTTGGGGACAGGTATTATGGATGAGCAGTTCTTC.